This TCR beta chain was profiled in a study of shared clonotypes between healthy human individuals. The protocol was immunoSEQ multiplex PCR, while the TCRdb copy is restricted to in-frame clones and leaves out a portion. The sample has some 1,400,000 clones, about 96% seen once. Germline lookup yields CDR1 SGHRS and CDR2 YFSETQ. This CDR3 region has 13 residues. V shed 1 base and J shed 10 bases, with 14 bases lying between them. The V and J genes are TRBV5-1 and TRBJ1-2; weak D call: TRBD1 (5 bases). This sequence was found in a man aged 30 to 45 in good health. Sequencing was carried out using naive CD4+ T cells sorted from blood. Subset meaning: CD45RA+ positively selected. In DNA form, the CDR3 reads TGCGCCAGCAGCTTGAGTACAGGCGAGGTCTACACCTTC. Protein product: CASSLSTGEVYTF. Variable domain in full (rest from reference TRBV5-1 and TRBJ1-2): KAGVTQTPRYLIKTRGQQVTLSCSPISGHRSVSWYQQTPGQGLQFLFEYFSETQRNKGNFPGRFSGRQFSNSRSEMNVSTLELGDSALYLCASSLSTGEVYTFGSGTRLTVV.